This T cell receptor beta chain is drawn from a study of CD8 T cells in Susac syndrome. The multiple sclerosis controls comprised treatment-naive patients whose relapsing-remitting disease was stable or active. cDNA came from around 0.5 to 1 ug RNA primed by random hexamers. MiXCR, applied by TCRdb to the immunoSEQ multiplex PCR reads, yields one record per CDR3 protein. The sample lists 250,000 to 300,000 distinct CDR3 sequences, about 91% occurring once. This CDR3 has 16 residues. In germline, CDR1 is MGHDK, CDR2 SYGVNS. V was cut by 3 bases and J by 4 bases, with 16 bases left in between. This clonotype appeared once.

The chain couples TRBV25-1 to TRBJ1-5; D is perhaps TRBD1 (5 bases). The sequenced sample was CD8+ T cells from PBMCs. This TCR came from a human donor with multiple sclerosis. CDR3 nucleotides: TGTGCCAGCAGTGACAGCGGGACGGAGTATAATCAGCCCCAGCATTTT. This translates into CASSDSGTEYNQPQHF.